This entry lists 19 T cell receptor beta chains sequenced from one sample in a study of blood T cells in healthy people across ages. A J-beta primer mix and a sample-barcoded 5' primer were used in a second PCR of roughly 6 to 11 cycles. TCRdb re-analysed the 5' RACE reads in MiXCR, keeping a single row per CDR3 protein. The sample lists under 2,000,000 distinct CDR3 sequences, less than 50% occurring once. The sequenced sample consisted of blood. Receptors originate from a woman aged 40 to 50 in good health.

The sample holds many counts of this clonotype. The V call is TRBV7-2, the J call TRBJ2-5; the D gene is possibly TRBD2 (5 bases). Trimming pared 5 bases from V and 4 bases from J, leaving 11 bases between. The CDR3 spans 13 residues. In germline, CDR1 is SGHTA, CDR2 FQGNSA. The CDR3 sequence is CASSVGAGETQYF. CDR3 coding DNA: TGTGCCAGCAGCGTAGGCGCGGGAGAGACCCAGTACTTC.

The chain recombines TRBV7-9 with TRBJ2-5; 10 bases fit TRBD2. CDR1 and CDR2 from the germline V gene are SEHNR and FQNEAQ (reference sequence). V gave up 5 bases and J gave up 2 bases; unmatched junction bases: 5. The CDR3 is 15 residues long. The CDR3 DNA sequence: TGTGCCAGCAGCGCGGGACTAGCGATACAAGAGACCCAGTACTTC. This gives the protein CASSAGLAIQETQYF.

The rearrangement links TRBV20-1 to TRBJ1-5, with 8 bases identical to TRBD1. Germline CDR1 reads DFQATT; CDR2 reads SNEGSKA (reference sequence). This CDR3 is 15 amino acids long. The trim removed 1 base at V and 5 bases at J, leaving 7 bases unmatched. The CDR3 nucleotides are TGCAGTGCTAGAGTCTTGGCAGGGGGCGATCAGCCCCAGCATTTT. It translates to CSARVLAGGDQPQHF.

This clonotype was seen once. CDR3 nucleotide sequence: TGTGCCAGCAGCCCAGGAGGGGGGACTAGCGGGGAGGGCACCTACAATGAGCAGTTCTTC. The encoded protein is CASSPGGGTSGEGTYNEQFF. The chain joins TRBV9 to TRBJ2-1; 13 bases align to TRBD2. CDR3 length: 20 residues. After removal of 4 bases from V and 2 bases from J, the junction contained 15 bases not matched to a gene. In germline, CDR1 is SGDLS, CDR2 YYNGEE.

The chain is built from TRBV2 and TRBJ2-7; TRBD1 aligns across 7 bases. The CDR3 covers 12 residues. The germline CDR1 and CDR2 sequences are SNHLY and FYNNEI. V lost 8 bases to trimming and J lost 2 bases; unmatched junction nucleotides: 3. CDR3 protein: CASWQGAYEQYF. The CDR3 bases are TGTGCCAGCTGGCAGGGGGCCTACGAGCAGTACTTC. The complete variable domain, with remaining parts taken from reference TRBV2 and TRBJ2-7, reads EPEVTQTPSHQVTQMGQEVILRCVPISNHLYFYWYRQILGQKVEFLVSFYNNEISEKSEIFDDQFSVERPDGSNFTLKIRSTKLEDSAMYFCASWQGAYEQYFGPGTRLTVT.

A few counts support this clonotype. This chain connects TRBV4-1 to TRBJ2-1; D perhaps matches TRBD1 (6 bases). The V end lost 1 base, the J end lost 0 bases, and 10 bases lay between the germline ends. CDR3 size: 16 residues. Germline loops: CDR1 MGHRA, CDR2 YSYEKL. This chain's CDR3 is CASSQGWGRSYNEQFF. The CDR3 bases are TGCGCCAGCAGCCAAGGGTGGGGGCGCTCCTACAATGAGCAGTTCTTC.

This clonotype was observed once. CDR3 in DNA: TGCAGTGCTAGAGGAGGCGTCAGAGGCGGCTACACCTTC. Encoded protein: CSARGGVRGGYTF. This chain links TRBV20-1 with TRBJ1-2; D is uncertain. Germline assignment: CDR1 DFQATT and CDR2 SNEGSKA (reference sequence). The CDR3 length is 13 residues. Trimming stripped 1 base from V and 8 bases from J, with 14 bases between.

This chain connects TRBV10-3 to TRBJ1-1, with unresolved D. The V gene lost 2 bases and the J gene lost 1 base, with 11 bases spanning the gap. Germline V CDR1 and CDR2: ENHRY, SYGVKD. The CDR3 is 15 amino acids. CDR3 sequence reads: CAISEGVQQNTEAFF. Here the CDR3 DNA reads TGTGCCATCAGTGAGGGGGTACAGCAGAACACTGAAGCTTTCTTT.

V usage is TRBV6-2 or TRBV6-3 and J usage is TRBJ2-7; TRBD2 aligns across 14 bases. V lost 8 bases and J lost 3; bases outside the gene matches: 18. The germline gives CDR1 MNHEY, CDR2 SVGEGT. The CDR3 length is 19 residues. The CDR3: CASGLPPRMGLAGDYEQYF. The CDR3 bases are TGTGCCAGCGGACTCCCTCCGCGAATGGGACTAGCGGGGGACTACGAGCAGTACTTC.

The DNA for the CDR3 is TGTGCCAGCAGCCAAAGAAGCGGGGCTTACAATGAGCAGTTCTTC. This codes for CASSQRSGAYNEQFF. The rearrangement joins TRBV3-1 to TRBJ2-1; TRBD2 matches at 7 bases. The junction had 5 bases not matched to a gene; V was cut back by 2 bases and J by 4 bases. The CDR3 contains 15 residues. Germline CDR1 reads LGHDT; CDR2 reads YNNKEL (reference sequence).

The chain is built from TRBV6-1 and TRBJ1-2; D is unresolved. This CDR3 contains 13 residues. CDR1 is MNHNS, CDR2 SASEGT, per germline. Trimming took off 4 bases at V and 4 bases at J, with 10 bases between the two ends. The CDR3 region has the DNA TGTGCCAGCAGTGGCGGAGGATTCTATGGCTACACCTTC. This sequence encodes CASSGGGFYGYTF.

This clonotype was observed a few times. The chain carries TRBV7-9 and TRBJ2-1, with D unclear. The CDR3 has 11 residues. Germline CDR1 SEHNR, CDR2 FQNEAQ (reference sequence). With 7 bases removed from V and 6 bases from J, the gap between germline ends came to 7 bases. This CDR3 reads CASTPSNEQFF. CDR3 bases: TGTGCCAGCACCCCTTCCAATGAGCAGTTCTTC.

This chain joins TRBV20-1 and TRBJ2-5; D possibly corresponds to TRBD1 (5 bases). Trimming took 6 bases from V and 2 from J, leaving 19 bases between them. CDR3 length: 15 amino acids. Germline CDR1 is DFQATT and CDR2 is SNEGSKA (reference sequence). CDR3 sequence (DNA): TGCAGTGCCAGAAGGGGTCGCGGTCTACAAGAGACCCAGTACTTC. Translated: CSARRGRGLQETQYF.

The V and J genes are TRBV2 and TRBJ1-1, with D hard to call. The CDR3 contains 13 residues. Trimming cost V 0 bases and J 5 bases, with 7 bases left between them. Germline lookup yields CDR1 SNHLY and CDR2 FYNNEI. Written as DNA, the CDR3 is TGTGCCAGCAGTGAAGCGCTTCGGACTGAAGCTTTCTTT. It codes for CASSEALRTEAFF.

The chain links TRBV10-3 to TRBJ2-7; no clear D. The germline V gene encodes CDR1 ENHRY and CDR2 SYGVKD. Trimming left V 3 bases short and J 1 base short, with 13 bases between. The CDR3 spans 15 residues. The CDR3 coding sequence is TGTGCCATCAGTGAAAGGACCGCTCTATCCTACGAGCAGTACTTC. Residues: CAISERTALSYEQYF.

The gene calls are TRBV9 and TRBJ2-1; 8 bases agree with TRBD1. In germline, CDR1 is SGDLS, CDR2 YYNGEE. With V trimmed by 0 bases and J by 7 bases, 12 bases remained unmatched. CDR3 length: 17 amino acids. The CDR3: CASSVAARTGMVNEQFF. The CDR3 nucleotides read TGTGCCAGCAGCGTAGCGGCAAGGACAGGGATGGTAAATGAGCAGTTCTTC.

This clonotype occurred once. The rearrangement uses TRBV7-3 and TRBJ2-3; no firm D call. The CDR3 is made up of 13 amino acids. Trimming shortened V by 4 bases and J by 3 bases, and 8 bases separated the two germline ends. Germline-derived CDR1 and CDR2 are SGHTA and FQGTGA. The CDR3: CASSSAATDTQYF. As DNA, the CDR3 is TGTGCCAGCAGCTCCGCAGCTACAGATACGCAGTATTTT.

The chain uses TRBV20-1 and TRBJ1-4, with TRBD1 matching 7 bases. J lost 3 bases, V lost 6 bases, and 7 bases had no gene match. Per the germline V gene, CDR1 is DFQATT and CDR2 is SNEGSKA (reference sequence). The CDR3 covers 14 residues. The CDR3 coding sequence is TGCAGTGCCAACGGACAGGCCTCTAATGAAAAACTGTTTTTT. It is translated as CSANGQASNEKLFF.

This clonotype was counted a few times. The chain carries TRBV28 and TRBJ2-1; no reliable D call. Trimming took 6 bases from V and 10 from J, leaving 13 bases between them. The CDR3 loop spans 12 amino acids. Germline CDR1 and CDR2: MDHEN and SYDVKM. In DNA, the CDR3 is TGTGCCAGCAGGAGAACAATGGGCGAGCAGTTCTTC. Translating it yields CASRRTMGEQFF. Full variable domain (missing parts from reference TRBV28 and TRBJ2-1): DVKVTQSSRYLVKRTGEKVFLECVQDMDHENMFWYRQDPGLGLRLIYFSYDVKMKEKGDIPEGYSVSREKKERFSLILESASTNQTSMYLCASRRTMGEQFFGPGTRLTVL.